The 5 T cell receptor beta chains listed next were all sequenced from one sample in a study of cytomegalovirus exposure and HLA in healthy donors (dated by TCRdb to about 2017). Preparation of the library involved the immunoSEQ multiplex PCR assay. For the multiplex PCR, a mixture combining 60 forward primers for TCR Vbeta segments and 13 reverse primers for TCR Jbeta segments was used. The table was pulled from immuneACCESS by TCRdb, which kept in-frame rearrangements only. Such tables lose some clones; where checked, under half of the loss comes from unresolved V genes, and the rest has no known cause. The sample table shows around 170,000 clones, and roughly 79% are seen once. The biggest ten clones account for approximately 1.5% of the sample. The material sequenced was PBMCs. The source of these receptors is a man aged 35-49 years in good health and CMV-seronegative.

The V call is TRBV5-1, the J call TRBJ2-5; possible D gene TRBD2, 6 bases. CDR1 is SGHRS, CDR2 YFSETQ, per germline. The V and J ends lost 0 bases and 4 bases respectively, with 7 bases between them. This CDR3 is 13 amino acids long. Here the CDR3 DNA reads TGCGCCAGCAGCTTGGCCGGGGGAGAGACCCAGTACTTC. Translating it yields CASSLAGGETQYF.

This rearrangement joins TRBV6-5 to TRBJ2-7, with a tentative D call TRBD1 (6 bases). The V end lost 0 bases, the J end lost 2 bases, and 11 bases lay between the germline ends. In germline, CDR1 is MNHEY, CDR2 SVGAGI. The CDR3 has 15 residues. The CDR3 spells CASSYSRGSAYEQYF. CDR3 nucleotides: TGTGCCAGCAGTTACTCGAGGGGGTCCGCCTACGAGCAGTACTTC.

V and J are TRBV11-2 and TRBJ1-2; 7 bases are a match to TRBD1. Looked up from germline, CDR1 is SGHAT and CDR2 is FQNNGV. Trimming cost V 3 bases and J 7 bases; bases outside gene matches: 8. This CDR3 comprises 14 residues. CDR3 sequence (DNA): TGTGCCAGCAGCTTCCAGACAGGGCTCTTTGGCTACACCTTC. Its translation: CASSFQTGLFGYTF.

The gene calls are TRBV30 and TRBJ2-7; D perhaps matches TRBD2 (7 bases). V lost 0 bases, J lost 2 bases, and 11 bases lay in between. The CDR3 covers 14 residues. Germline V gives CDR1 GTSNPN, CDR2 SVGIG (reference sequence). The CDR3 sequence: CAWSVGGLAYEQYV. For the CDR3, the DNA is TGTGCCTGGAGTGTGGGGGGGCTAGCCTACGAGCAGTACGTC.

The CDR3 DNA reads TGTGCCAGCAGTTTATCAGGGGGGATGGTCACTGAAGCTTTCTTT. Translating it yields CASSLSGGMVTEAFF. This sequence joins TRBV28 and TRBJ1-1, with 7 bases identical to TRBD1. After removal of 1 base from V and 4 bases from J, the junction contained 6 bases not matched to a gene. Germline CDR1 MDHEN, CDR2 SYDVKM. This CDR3 region has 15 residues.